This T cell receptor beta chain was sequenced in a study of cytomegalovirus exposure and HLA in healthy donors. Study-level findings and limits: Analyses of presence/absence relied on an assumption of roughly uniform sequencing depth across donors. TCR beta chains numbering some 160 were designated cytomegalovirus-associated. CMV antigen specificity of a few CMV-associated chains was confirmed in vitro.

A multiplex PCR was run with 60 Vbeta primers and 13 Jbeta primers. Per the authors' pipeline: There were about 80 million unique TCR beta chains by a later count, and some 11 million of them were shared. Data came from immunoSEQ multiplex PCR; TCRdb stores just in-frame clones and leaves some out. The V and J calls and clone size come from that table; D and trimming were worked out from the DNA. This table has around 200,000 clones, 77% appearing once. V was shortened by 4 bases and J by 5 bases, with 11 bases between the two germline ends. The CDR3 extends over 13 amino acids. Germline V CDR1 and CDR2: SNHLY, FYNNEI. Worth noting for this clone: What it binds is not known.

The chain couples TRBV2 to TRBJ1-1, with D possibly matching TRBD1 (6 bases). This receptor was identified in a woman aged 55-75 years in good health and CMV-seropositive. The sequencing input was PBMCs. The CDR3 spells CASSVGGWTEAFF. Here the CDR3 DNA reads TGTGCCAGCAGTGTTGGGGGCTGGACTGAAGCTTTCTTT.